This is a list of T cell receptor beta chains from one sample in a study of CDR3 diversity in severe acne. From the PCR reads, TCRdb called clonotypes with MiXCR, one entry per CDR3 protein. The sample shows 84,000 or so distinct CDR3 sequences, 48% of them seen only once. Material: blood. These receptors all come from a male donor in good health, serving as a control. The CDR3 runs from the conserved cysteine through the conserved F or W. A D gene is named only where the DNA matches it firmly. Not every row has a clone size; where given, it reads once, few, many or a size class.

clone_size	d_call	cdr3_length	v_call	j_call	cdr3_nt	cdr3_aa
few	-	16	TRBV7-6	TRBJ2-5	TGTGCCAGCAGCTTAGGGTGGGGGCAGACCCAAGAGACCCAGTACTTC	CASSLGWGQTQETQYF
few	-	9	TRBV4-1	TRBJ2-6	TGCGCCAGCAGCCCAGGAGTGACTTTC	CASSPGVTF
-	-	13	TRBV7-8	TRBJ2-6	TGTGCGCTCAGGCCTTCCGGGGCCAACGTCCTGACTTTC	CALRPSGANVLTF
many	TRBD1	18	TRBV6-6	TRBJ2-3	TGTGCCAGCAGAGCCTCCGGGACAGGGGTTTTTTTGACAGATACGCAGTATTTT	CASRASGTGVFLTDTQYF
few	-	14	TRBV7-8	TRBJ1-5	TGTGCCAGCAGCTCCCACCGTAGCAATCAGCCCCAGCATTTT	CASSSHRSNQPQHF
-	TRBD1	13	TRBV11-2	TRBJ1-2	TGTGCCAGCAGTTTGGACAGGCCGGGTGGCTACACCTTC	CASSLDRPGGYTF
-	-	17	TRBV7-2	TRBJ1-5	TGTGCCAGCAGCCCCCTACTTGGTGCATATAGCGGTCAGCCCCAGCATTTT	CASSPLLGAYSGQPQHF
-	TRBD2	14	TRBV20-1	TRBJ2-7	TGCAGTGCTAGAGAGCGGGGGGACACCGGGGAGCTGTACTTC	CSARERGDTGELYF
-	-	15	TRBV7-3	TRBJ2-2	TGTGCCAGCAGCATCGGGCCAGGAAACACCGGGGAGCTGTTTTTT	CASSIGPGNTGELFF
few	-	14	TRBV2	TRBJ2-3	TGTGCCAGCAGTGACGTTTCTAGCACAGATACGCAGTATTTT	CASSDVSSTDTQYF
medium-sized	-	14	TRBV9	TRBJ2-7	TGTGCCAGCAGCTTTGAGACAGGACCCTACGAGCAGTACTTC	CASSFETGPYEQYF
-	TRBD2	13	TRBV19	TRBJ2-7	TGTGCCAGTAGCCCTAGCGGAGCCTACGAGCAGTACTTC	CASSPSGAYEQYF
-	-	15	TRBV5-6	TRBJ2-7	TGTGCCAGCCTAAGGGGAGGTAGCGGTTACTACGAGCAGTACTTC	CASLRGGSGYYEQYF
-	TRBD1	14	TRBV2	TRBJ2-2	TGCGCCAGCAGCCAAGAAACGACAGGGTGGGAGCTGTTTTTT	CASSQETTGWELFF
many	TRBD1	15	TRBV5-1	TRBJ2-1	TGCGCCAGCAGCTTGAAGACAGGGGGCACCAATGAGCAGTTCTTC	CASSLKTGGTNEQFF
-	-	13	TRBV5-1	TRBJ1-1	TGCGCCAGCAGCGTCGAGGGGGACACTGAAGCTTTCTTT	CASSVEGDTEAFF
-	-	16	TRBV24-1	TRBJ2-7	TGTGCACCCAGTGATCCTATCAGGGTCCCAGGAGGTGAGCAGTACTTC	CAPSDPIRVPGGEQYF
many	TRBD1	13	TRBV10-3	TRBJ1-5	TGTGCCATCAGTGAGTCGATTGGGACAGGACAGCATTTT	CAISESIGTGQHF
-	-	13	TRBV3-1	TRBJ2-7	TGTGCCAGCAGTACGGGACAAGCGGGGGAGCAGTACTTC	CASSTGQAGEQYF
-	TRBD2	12	TRBV20-1	TRBJ2-7	TGCAGTGCTAGAAACGGGGGGGACGAGCAGTACTTC	CSARNGGDEQYF
-	-	15	TRBV6-5	TRBJ1-6	TGTGCCAGCAGTTACGGGACCAGTCAGGGTTCACCCCTCCACTTT	CASSYGTSQGSPLHF
-	-	11	TRBV2	TRBJ1-5	TGTGCCAGCGCGGGGGTAAGGACCCAGCATTTT	CASAGVRTQHF
many	-	14	TRBV3-1	TRBJ1-1	TGTGCCAGCAGCCAACAGGCCCTGAACACTGAAGCTTTCTTT	CASSQQALNTEAFF
-	-	17	TRBV6-6	TRBJ2-6	TGTGCCAGCAAATCCAGGCCGTCCTTCTCTGGGGCCAACGTCCTGACTTTC	CASKSRPSFSGANVLTF
medium-sized	-	13	TRBV5-6	TRBJ1-3	TGTGCCAGCAGCTTGAGTGGGGGGAACACCATATATTTT	CASSLSGGNTIYF
many	-	14	TRBV18	TRBJ2-7	TGTGCCAGCTCACCTGGACTCCCTGGGTACGAGCAGTACTTC	CASSPGLPGYEQYF
few	TRBD1	13	TRBV30	TRBJ1-1	TGTGCCCGGGCACAGGGGCCTAACACTGAAGCTTTCTTT	CARAQGPNTEAFF
many	TRBD2	13	TRBV10-3	TRBJ2-7	TGTGCCATCTGGGGCGGGAGCGGCTACGAGCAGTACTTC	CAIWGGSGYEQYF
-	-	13	TRBV6-4	TRBJ1-5	TGTGCCAGCAGTGCCTCGGCAAATCAGCCCCAGCATTTT	CASSASANQPQHF
many	TRBD2	20	TRBV28	TRBJ2-5	TGTGCCAGTAGCCCCATATTGGGCTTGTGGGAGGGTGTTTACCAAGAGACCCAGTACTTC	CASSPILGLWEGVYQETQYF
many	-	13	TRBV12-3/TRBV12-4	TRBJ2-5	TGTGCCAGCAAGAGGTCGCCACCAGAGACCCAGTACTTC	CASKRSPPETQYF
many	-	17	TRBV11-2	TRBJ2-3	TGTGCCAGCAGCTTAGTGGTCGGTCCTACTAGCACAGATACGCAGTATTTT	CASSLVVGPTSTDTQYF
medium-sized	-	13	TRBV7-3	TRBJ2-1	TGTGCCAGCAGCTTAAGCTCCTACAATGAGCAGTTCTTC	CASSLSSYNEQFF
-	-	16	TRBV7-9	TRBJ1-5	TGTGCCAGCAGCTCCTCCGGGATGAGTAGCAATCAGCCCCAGCATTTT	CASSSSGMSSNQPQHF
-	-	15	TRBV29-1	TRBJ1-3	TGCAGCGTTGAATTTTATCTGAACTCTGGAAACACCATATATTTT	CSVEFYLNSGNTIYF
-	-	15	TRBV2	TRBJ2-7	TGTGCCATCAGTGAGTCGGGGGAAGTCTCGTACGAGCAGTACTTC	CAISESGEVSYEQYF
-	TRBD2	15	TRBV30	TRBJ2-5	TGTGCCTGGAGTGCCGGGACTAGCAAGCAAGAGACCCAGTACTTC	CAWSAGTSKQETQYF
few	-	15	TRBV10-3	TRBJ2-5	TGTGCCATCAGTGGGGCAGGGGATTACCAAGAGACCCAGTACTTC	CAISGAGDYQETQYF
few	TRBD1	14	TRBV19	TRBJ2-5	TGTGCCAGTAGTATCTTTCAGGGGGTAGAGACCCAGTACTTC	CASSIFQGVETQYF
many	TRBD1	15	TRBV19	TRBJ1-5	TGTGCCAGTAGTGCAGGGACAGGGGGCCCTCGGGCCCAGCATTTT	CASSAGTGGPRAQHF
-	TRBD2	14	TRBV6-1	TRBJ2-7	TGTGCCAGCAGCCCCGATAGCGGGGGCTACGAGCAGTACTTC	CASSPDSGGYEQYF
medium-sized	-	14	TRBV6-5	TRBJ2-3	TGTGCCAGCAGTTACCGAGGGAGCACAGATACGCAGTATTTT	CASSYRGSTDTQYF
many	TRBD1	16	TRBV24-1	TRBJ2-1	TGTGCCACCAGTGATTTCAGGGGGCCAACCTACAATGAGCAGTTCTTC	CATSDFRGPTYNEQFF
-	-	13	TRBV15	TRBJ1-1	TGTGCCACCAGCAGTTTTTCGGGGACTGAAGCTTTCTTT	CATSSFSGTEAFF
few	-	12	TRBV7-9	TRBJ1-1	TGTGCCAGCAGCTTAGGGAAGCCTGAAGCTTTCTTT	CASSLGKPEAFF
-	-	15	TRBV7-9	TRBJ2-7	TGTGCCAGCAGCTTAGAGGCGGGATCTCACTACGAGCAGTACTTC	CASSLEAGSHYEQYF
-	TRBD1	15	TRBV19	TRBJ1-5	TGCGCCAGCAGCCAGTGGACAGGGGGCGGGCAGCCCCAGCATTTT	CASSQWTGGGQPQHF